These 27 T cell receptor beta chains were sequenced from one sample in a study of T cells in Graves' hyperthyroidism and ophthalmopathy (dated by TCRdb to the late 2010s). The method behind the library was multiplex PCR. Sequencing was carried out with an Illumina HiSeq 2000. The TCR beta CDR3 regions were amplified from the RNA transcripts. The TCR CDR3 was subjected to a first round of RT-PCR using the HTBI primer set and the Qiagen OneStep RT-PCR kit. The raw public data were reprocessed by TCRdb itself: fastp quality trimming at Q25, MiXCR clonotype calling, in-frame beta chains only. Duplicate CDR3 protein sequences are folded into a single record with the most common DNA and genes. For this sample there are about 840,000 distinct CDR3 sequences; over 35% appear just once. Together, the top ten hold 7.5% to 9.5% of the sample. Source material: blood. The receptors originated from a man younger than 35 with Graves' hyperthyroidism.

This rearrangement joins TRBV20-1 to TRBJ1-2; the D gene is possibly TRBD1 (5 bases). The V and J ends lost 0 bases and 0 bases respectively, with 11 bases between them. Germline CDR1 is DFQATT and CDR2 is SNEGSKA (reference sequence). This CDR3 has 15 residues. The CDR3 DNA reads TGCAGTGCTAGAGAAGACAGAGATGCTAACTATGGCTACACCTTC. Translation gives CSAREDRDANYGYTF.

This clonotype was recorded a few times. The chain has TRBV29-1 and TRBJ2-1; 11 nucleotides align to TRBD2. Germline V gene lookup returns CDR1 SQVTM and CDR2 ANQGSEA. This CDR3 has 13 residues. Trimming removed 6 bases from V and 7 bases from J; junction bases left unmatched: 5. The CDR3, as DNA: TGCAGCGTCGACTGGACTAGCGGGAATGAGCAGTTCTTC. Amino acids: CSVDWTSGNEQFF.

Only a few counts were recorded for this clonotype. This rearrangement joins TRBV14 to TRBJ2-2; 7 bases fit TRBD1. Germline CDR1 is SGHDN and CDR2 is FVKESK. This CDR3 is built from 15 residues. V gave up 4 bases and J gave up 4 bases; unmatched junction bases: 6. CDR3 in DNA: TGTGCCAGCAGCCCAGAGACAGGGTTCACCGGGGAGCTGTTTTTT. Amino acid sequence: CASSPETGFTGELFF.

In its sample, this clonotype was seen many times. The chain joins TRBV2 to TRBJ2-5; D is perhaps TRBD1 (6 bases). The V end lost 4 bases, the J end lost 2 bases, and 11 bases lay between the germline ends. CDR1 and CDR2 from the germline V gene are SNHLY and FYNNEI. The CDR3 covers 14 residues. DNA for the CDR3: TGTGCCAGCAGTGCGCAAGGGACACAAGAGACCCAGTACTTC. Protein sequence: CASSAQGTQETQYF.

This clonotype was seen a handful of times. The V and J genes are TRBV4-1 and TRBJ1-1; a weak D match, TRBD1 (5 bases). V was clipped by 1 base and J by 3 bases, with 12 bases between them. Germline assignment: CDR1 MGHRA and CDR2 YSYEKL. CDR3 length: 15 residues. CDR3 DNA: TGCGCCAGCAGCCAAGTTTGGGGGGAGGACACTGAAGCTTTCTTT. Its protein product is CASSQVWGEDTEAFF.

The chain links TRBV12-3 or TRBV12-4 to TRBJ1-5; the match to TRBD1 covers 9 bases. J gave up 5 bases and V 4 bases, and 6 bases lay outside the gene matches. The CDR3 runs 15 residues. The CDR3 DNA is TGTGCCAGCAGTTATACAGGGGGCAGCTATCAGCCCCAGCATTTT. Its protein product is CASSYTGGSYQPQHF.

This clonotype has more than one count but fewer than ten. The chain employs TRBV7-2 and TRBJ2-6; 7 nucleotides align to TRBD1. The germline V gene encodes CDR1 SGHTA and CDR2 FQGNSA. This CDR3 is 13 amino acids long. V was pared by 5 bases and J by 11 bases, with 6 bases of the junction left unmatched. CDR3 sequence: CASSPRQGDVLTF. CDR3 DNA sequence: TGTGCCAGCAGCCCGAGACAGGGAGACGTCCTGACTTTC.

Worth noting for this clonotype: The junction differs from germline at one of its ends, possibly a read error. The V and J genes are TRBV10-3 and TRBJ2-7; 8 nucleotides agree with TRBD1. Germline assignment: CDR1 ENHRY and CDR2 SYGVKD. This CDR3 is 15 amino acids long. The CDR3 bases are TGTGCCAGCAGTTACCCTCCGGGACAGGTCTACGAGCAGTACTTC. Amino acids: CASSYPPGQVYEQYF.

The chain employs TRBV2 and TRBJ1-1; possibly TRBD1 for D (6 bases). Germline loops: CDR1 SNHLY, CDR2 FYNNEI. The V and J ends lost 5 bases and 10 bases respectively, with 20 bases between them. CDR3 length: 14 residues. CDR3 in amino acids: CASSPGSPTGRAFF. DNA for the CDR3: TGTGCCAGCAGTCCCGGGTCGCCCACAGGGAGAGCTTTCTTT. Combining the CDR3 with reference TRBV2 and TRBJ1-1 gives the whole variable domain EPEVTQTPSHQVTQMGQEVILRCVPISNHLYFYWYRQILGQKVEFLVSFYNNEISEKSEIFDDQFSVERPDGSNFTLKIRSTKLEDSAMYFCASSPGSPTGRAFFGQGTRLTVV.

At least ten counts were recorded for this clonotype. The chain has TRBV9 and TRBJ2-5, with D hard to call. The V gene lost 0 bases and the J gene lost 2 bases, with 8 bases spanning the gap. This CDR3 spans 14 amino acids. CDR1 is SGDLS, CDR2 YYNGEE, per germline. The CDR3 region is CASSVVAEQETQYF. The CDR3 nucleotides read TGTGCCAGCAGCGTAGTGGCGGAACAAGAGACCCAGTACTTC.

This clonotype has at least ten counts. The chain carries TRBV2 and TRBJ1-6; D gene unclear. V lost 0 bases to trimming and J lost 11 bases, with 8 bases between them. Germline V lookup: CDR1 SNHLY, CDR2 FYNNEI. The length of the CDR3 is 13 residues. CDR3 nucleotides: TGTGCCAGCAGTGAAGCGCAGGAGGCACCCCTCCACTTT. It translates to CASSEAQEAPLHF. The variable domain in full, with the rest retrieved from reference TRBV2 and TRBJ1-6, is EPEVTQTPSHQVTQMGQEVILRCVPISNHLYFYWYRQILGQKVEFLVSFYNNEISEKSEIFDDQFSVERPDGSNFTLKIRSTKLEDSAMYFCASSEAQEAPLHFGNGTRLTVT.

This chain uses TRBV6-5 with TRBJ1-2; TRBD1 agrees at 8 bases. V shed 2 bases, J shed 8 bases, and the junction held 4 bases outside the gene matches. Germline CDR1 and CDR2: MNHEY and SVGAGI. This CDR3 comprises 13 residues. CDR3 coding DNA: TGTGCCAGCAGTTACGGACAGGGCGCCGGCTACACCTTC. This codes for CASSYGQGAGYTF.

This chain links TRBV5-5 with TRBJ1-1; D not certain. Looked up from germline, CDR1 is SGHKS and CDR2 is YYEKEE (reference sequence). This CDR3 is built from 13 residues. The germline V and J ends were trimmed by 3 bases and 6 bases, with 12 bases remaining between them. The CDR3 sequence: CASSSVAIAEAFF. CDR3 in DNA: TGTGCCAGCAGCTCGGTCGCGATCGCTGAAGCTTTCTTT.

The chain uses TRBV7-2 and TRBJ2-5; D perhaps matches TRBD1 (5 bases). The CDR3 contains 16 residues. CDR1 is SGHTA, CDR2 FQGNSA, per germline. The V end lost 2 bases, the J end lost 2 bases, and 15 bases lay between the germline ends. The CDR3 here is CASSLIGHPIQETQYF. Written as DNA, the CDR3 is TGTGCCAGCAGCTTAATAGGACACCCCATTCAAGAGACCCAGTACTTC.

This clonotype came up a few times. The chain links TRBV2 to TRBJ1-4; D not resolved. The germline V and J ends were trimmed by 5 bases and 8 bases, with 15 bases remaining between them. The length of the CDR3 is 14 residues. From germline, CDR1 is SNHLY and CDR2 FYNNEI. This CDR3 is CASSLNALREKLFF. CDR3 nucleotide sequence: TGTGCCAGCAGTCTAAATGCTCTTAGAGAAAAACTGTTTTTT. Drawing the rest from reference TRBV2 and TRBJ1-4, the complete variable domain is EPEVTQTPSHQVTQMGQEVILRCVPISNHLYFYWYRQILGQKVEFLVSFYNNEISEKSEIFDDQFSVERPDGSNFTLKIRSTKLEDSAMYFCASSLNALREKLFFGSGTQLSVL.

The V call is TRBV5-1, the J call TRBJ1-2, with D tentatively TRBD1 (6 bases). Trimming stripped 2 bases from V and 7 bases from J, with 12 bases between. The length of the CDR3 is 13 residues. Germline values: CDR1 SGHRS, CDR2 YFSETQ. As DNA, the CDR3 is TGCGCCAGCAGCTTCGGGGCAGGGGCTGGCTACACCTTC. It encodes CASSFGAGAGYTF. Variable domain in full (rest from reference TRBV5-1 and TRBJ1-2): KAGVTQTPRYLIKTRGQQVTLSCSPISGHRSVSWYQQTPGQGLQFLFEYFSETQRNKGNFPGRFSGRQFSNSRSEMNVSTLELGDSALYLCASSFGAGAGYTFGSGTRLTVV.

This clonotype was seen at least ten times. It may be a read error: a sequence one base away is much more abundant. CDR3 region: CSVWNTEAFF. The DNA for the CDR3 is TGCAGCGTTTGGAACACTGAAGCTTTCTTT. The chain uses TRBV29-1 and TRBJ1-1; D is ambiguous. V was trimmed by 5 bases and J by 1 base, leaving 2 bases between them. CDR1 is SQVTM, CDR2 ANQGSEA, per germline. This CDR3 has 10 amino acids.

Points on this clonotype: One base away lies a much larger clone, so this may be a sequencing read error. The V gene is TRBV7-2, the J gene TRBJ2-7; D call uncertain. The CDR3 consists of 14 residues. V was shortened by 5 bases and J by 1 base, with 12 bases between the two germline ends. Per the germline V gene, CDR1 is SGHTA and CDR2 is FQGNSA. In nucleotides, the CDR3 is TGTGCCAGCAGCCCGATAAACCCTTCCTACGAGCAGTACTTC. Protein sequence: CASSPINPSYEQYF.

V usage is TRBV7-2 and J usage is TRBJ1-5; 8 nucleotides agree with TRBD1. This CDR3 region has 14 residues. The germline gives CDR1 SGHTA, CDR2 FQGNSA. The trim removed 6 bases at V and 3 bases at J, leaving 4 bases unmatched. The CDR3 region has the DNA TGTGCCAGCAGACGGACAGGGTCCAATCAGCCCCAGCATTTT. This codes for CASRRTGSNQPQHF.

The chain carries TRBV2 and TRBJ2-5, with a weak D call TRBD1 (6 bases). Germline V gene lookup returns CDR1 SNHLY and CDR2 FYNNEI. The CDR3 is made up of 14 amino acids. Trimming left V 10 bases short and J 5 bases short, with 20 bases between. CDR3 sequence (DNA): TGTGCCATCAAAAGGGGAACAGGGCAGGAGACCCAGTACTTC. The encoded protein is CAIKRGTGQETQYF.

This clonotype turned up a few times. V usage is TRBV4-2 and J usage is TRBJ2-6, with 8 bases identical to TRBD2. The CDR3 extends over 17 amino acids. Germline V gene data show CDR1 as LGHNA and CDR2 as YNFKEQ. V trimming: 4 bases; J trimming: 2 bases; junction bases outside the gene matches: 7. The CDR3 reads CASSRPGLGAGANVLTF. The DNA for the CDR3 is TGTGCCAGCAGCCGGCCGGGACTAGGTGCTGGGGCCAACGTCCTGACTTTC.

CDR3 loop: CASNADRGLYF. CDR3 sequence (DNA): TGTGCCAGCAATGCCGACAGGGGGCTGTACTTC. The chain is built from TRBV12-3 or TRBV12-4 and TRBJ2-7; 10 bases are a match to TRBD1. CDR3 length: 11 residues. The J segment lost 12 bases and the V segment lost 7 bases, leaving 6 bases of the junction unmatched.

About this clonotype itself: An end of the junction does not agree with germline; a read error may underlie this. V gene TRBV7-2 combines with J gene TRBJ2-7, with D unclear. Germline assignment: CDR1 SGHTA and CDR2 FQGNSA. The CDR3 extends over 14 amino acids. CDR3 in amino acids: CANSLSGPIDEQYF. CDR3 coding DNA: TGTGCCAACAGCTTATCTGGCCCCATAGACGAGCAGTACTTC.

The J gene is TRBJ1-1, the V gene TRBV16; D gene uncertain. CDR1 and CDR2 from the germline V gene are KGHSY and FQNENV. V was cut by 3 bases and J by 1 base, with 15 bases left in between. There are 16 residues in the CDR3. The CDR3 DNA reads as TGTGCCAGCAGCCAGACTGTAGGTCAGTCGAACACTGAAGCTTTCTTT. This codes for CASSQTVGQSNTEAFF.

In DNA, the CDR3 is TGCAGTGCTAGGGGCCGAGCGGGGAGTCAAGAGACCCAGTACTTC. Translating gives CSARGRAGSQETQYF. The chain has TRBV20-1 and TRBJ2-5; 7 nucleotides line up with TRBD2. Looked up from germline, CDR1 is DFQATT and CDR2 is SNEGSKA (reference sequence). This CDR3 contains 15 residues. V lost 3 bases, J lost 2 bases, and 9 bases stayed unmatched.

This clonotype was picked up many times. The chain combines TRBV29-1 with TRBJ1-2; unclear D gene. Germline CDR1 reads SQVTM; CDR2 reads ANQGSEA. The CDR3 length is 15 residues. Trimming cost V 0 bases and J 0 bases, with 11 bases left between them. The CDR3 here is CSVEDAVLANYGYTF. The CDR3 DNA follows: TGCAGCGTTGAAGATGCGGTTTTAGCTAACTATGGCTACACCTTC.

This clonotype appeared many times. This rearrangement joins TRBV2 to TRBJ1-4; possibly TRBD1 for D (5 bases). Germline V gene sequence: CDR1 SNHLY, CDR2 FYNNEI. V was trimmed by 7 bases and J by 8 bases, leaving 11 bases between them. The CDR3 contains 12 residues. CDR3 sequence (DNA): TGTGCCAGCAAGCGCAGGGCAGAAAAACTGTTTTTT. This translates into CASKRRAEKLFF.